What follows are 18 T cell receptor beta chains derived from one specimen sequenced in a study of cytomegalovirus exposure and HLA in healthy donors. PCR primers comprised 60 Vbeta and 13 Jbeta primers. The data were produced by immunoSEQ multiplex PCR, yet TCRdb's version contains in-frame clones alone and is incomplete. The sample lists 150,000 to 200,000 clones; around 77% were seen once. Sequenced input: PBMCs. These receptor sequences come from a man aged 40-50 years in good health and CMV-seronegative.

The CDR3 coding sequence is TGTGCCAGCAGCTTAGTAAATGAGCAGTTCTTC. Translating gives CASSLVNEQFF. The V and J genes are TRBV7-9 and TRBJ2-1; no reliable D call. The germline V and J ends were trimmed by 1 base and 7 bases, with 2 bases remaining between them. The CDR3 extends over 11 amino acids. Per the germline V gene, CDR1 is SEHNR and CDR2 is FQNEAQ (reference sequence).

The chain joins TRBV11-3 to TRBJ2-5; D is uncertain. This CDR3 has 14 amino acids. Germline loops: CDR1 SGHNT, CDR2 YENEEA. Trimming cost V 4 bases and J 3 bases, with 12 bases left between them. CDR3 loop: CASSSNREKETQYF. In DNA form, the CDR3 reads TGTGCCAGCAGCTCAAACCGAGAAAAAGAGACCCAGTACTTC.

CDR3 DNA: TGTGCCAGCAGCTCTGACCTAACTAGCGGGACAGAAGAGACCCAGTACTTC. This sequence encodes CASSSDLTSGTEETQYF. The rearrangement joins TRBV5-6 to TRBJ2-5; TRBD2 aligns across 10 bases. CDR1 and CDR2 from the germline V gene are SGHDT and YYEEEE. The trim removed 3 bases at V and 3 bases at J, leaving 11 bases unmatched. This CDR3 has 17 amino acids. The variable domain in full, with the rest retrieved from reference TRBV5-6 and TRBJ2-5, is DAGVTQSPTHLIKTRGQQVTLRCSPKSGHDTVSWYQQALGQGPQFIFQYYEEEERQRGNFPDRFSGHQFPNYSSELNVNALLLGDSALYLCASSSDLTSGTEETQYFGPGTRLLVL.

In this sample, this clone turned up a few times. The V gene is TRBV4-1, the J gene TRBJ2-7; 9 nucleotides agree with TRBD1. Per germline, CDR1 MGHRA and CDR2 YSYEKL. The CDR3 is 14 amino acids. The J segment lost 5 bases and the V segment lost 4 bases, leaving 6 bases of the junction unmatched. The CDR3 DNA sequence: TGCGCCAGCAGCCGGACAGGGGAGGCTAACGAGCAGTACTTC. It translates to CASSRTGEANEQYF.

This clone has only one observation. This chain uses TRBV19 with TRBJ1-1; D remains unclear. The CDR3 length is 13 residues. The germline V and J ends were trimmed by 5 bases and 0 bases, with 7 bases remaining between them. Germline V gene sequence: CDR1 LNHDA, CDR2 SQIVND (reference sequence). DNA for the CDR3: TGTGCCAGTAGTGCCTATATGAACACTGAAGCTTTCTTT. Translated, it gives CASSAYMNTEAFF.

V is TRBV2 and J is TRBJ2-3; D gene uncertain. The germline CDR1 and CDR2 sequences are SNHLY and FYNNEI. This CDR3 comprises 10 residues. CDR3 amino acids: CALFRDTQYF. In DNA, the CDR3 is TGTGCTCTATTCAGGGATACGCAGTATTTT.

The genes are TRBV5-1 and TRBJ2-7, with D possibly being TRBD1 (6 bases). The germline CDR1 and CDR2 sequences are SGHRS and YFSETQ. The CDR3 has 14 residues. The V end was cut by 0 bases, the J end by 5 bases, with 12 bases between. CDR3 nucleotides: TGCGCCAGCAGCTTGGACAGGGTGAGGCACGAGCAGTACTTC. It is translated as CASSLDRVRHEQYF. Full variable domain (rest looked up from reference TRBV5-1 and TRBJ2-7): KAGVTQTPRYLIKTRGQQVTLSCSPISGHRSVSWYQQTPGQGLQFLFEYFSETQRNKGNFPGRFSGRQFSNSRSEMNVSTLELGDSALYLCASSLDRVRHEQYFGPGTRLTVT.

The chain is built from TRBV6-5 and TRBJ2-1; the D gene is possibly TRBD2 (7 bases). Germline V gives CDR1 MNHEY, CDR2 SVGAGI. The CDR3 sequence is 15 residues long. V shed 3 bases and J shed 4 bases, with 13 bases lying between them. CDR3: CASSYGGGGYNEQFF. The CDR3 region has the DNA TGTGCCAGCAGTTATGGGGGAGGGGGGTACAATGAGCAGTTCTTC.

The chain carries TRBV28 and TRBJ2-3; D remains unclear. Trimming took 4 bases from V and 2 from J, leaving 4 bases between them. Germline V CDR1 and CDR2: MDHEN, SYDVKM. CDR3 size: 12 residues. DNA for the CDR3: TGTGCCAGCAGTTCCTACACAGATACGCAGTATTTT. This sequence encodes CASSSYTDTQYF. The variable domain in full, with the rest retrieved from reference TRBV28 and TRBJ2-3, is DVKVTQSSRYLVKRTGEKVFLECVQDMDHENMFWYRQDPGLGLRLIYFSYDVKMKEKGDIPEGYSVSREKKERFSLILESASTNQTSMYLCASSSYTDTQYFGPGTRLTVL.

The CDR3 region is CATSRGRQPQHF. CDR3 nucleotides: TGTGCCACCAGCAGAGGTCGTCAGCCCCAGCATTTT. V and J are TRBV15 and TRBJ1-5; D is ambiguous. Germline V CDR1 and CDR2: LNHNV, YYDKDF (reference sequence). The V gene lost 1 base and the J gene lost 6 bases, with 4 bases spanning the gap. The CDR3 is 12 residues long.

This rearrangement joins TRBV18 to TRBJ1-5, with 11 nucleotides matching TRBD1. V lost 5 bases and J lost 0; bases outside the gene matches: 9. Germline V CDR1 and CDR2: KGHSH, LQKENI. CDR3 size: 18 residues. CDR3 in amino acids: CASSSTGTGGLSNQPQHF. CDR3 DNA: TGTGCCAGCTCATCTACCGGGACAGGGGGTCTTAGCAATCAGCCCCAGCATTTT.

The chain couples TRBV6-1 to TRBJ1-5, with 7 bases lining up with TRBD1. The CDR3 runs 14 residues. Germline CDR1 and CDR2: MNHNS and SASEGT. V trimming: 6 bases; J trimming: 3 bases; junction bases outside the gene matches: 5. The CDR3 DNA reads as TGTGCCAGCAGCCAGGACAGGCTCAATCAGCCCCAGCATTTT. Encoded protein: CASSQDRLNQPQHF.

The chain is built from TRBV28 and TRBJ2-2; D is perhaps TRBD1 (5 bases). Per the germline V gene, CDR1 is MDHEN and CDR2 is SYDVKM. This CDR3 region has 14 residues. The germline V and J ends were trimmed by 7 bases and 1 base, with 10 bases remaining between them. CDR3 amino acids: CASTWTLNTGELFF. The CDR3 DNA is TGTGCCAGCACTTGGACACTGAACACCGGGGAGCTGTTTTTT.

The CDR3 coding sequence is TGTGCCAGCAGTTTTATCCCAAAAGCGGGAGTCTACGAGACCCAGTACTTC. It encodes CASSFIPKAGVYETQYF. The rearrangement uses TRBV28 and TRBJ2-5; 8 positions agree with TRBD2. The CDR3 runs to 17 residues. Trimming took 3 bases from V and 5 from J; bases not matched to a gene: 14. Looked up from germline, CDR1 is MDHEN and CDR2 is SYDVKM.

The genes are TRBV5-8 and TRBJ2-1; TRBD2 matches 8 bases. Germline V CDR1 and CDR2: SGHTS, YDEGEE. This CDR3 has 15 amino acids. The ends lost 5 bases at V and 3 bases at J; junction bases unmatched: 7. CDR3 loop: CASRPPGLGYNEQFF. The DNA for the CDR3 is TGTGCCAGCAGACCACCGGGACTAGGCTACAATGAGCAGTTCTTC.

V gene TRBV11-2 combines with J gene TRBJ1-2, with 7 nucleotides matching TRBD1. The J segment lost 6 bases and the V segment lost 2 bases, leaving 12 bases of the junction unmatched. This CDR3 comprises 16 residues. The germline gives CDR1 SGHAT, CDR2 FQNNGV. The CDR3 loop is CASSLSPEGARNGYTF. DNA for the CDR3: TGTGCCAGCAGCTTAAGCCCCGAGGGGGCGCGTAATGGCTACACCTTC.

This clone was picked up a small number of times. CDR3 region: CASGDLQGLVGSPLHF. Here the CDR3 DNA reads TGTGCCAGCGGAGACCTTCAGGGGTTGGTAGGTTCACCCCTCCACTTT. The genes are TRBV9 and TRBJ1-6, with D perhaps TRBD1 (6 bases). There are 16 residues in the CDR3. CDR1 and CDR2 from the germline V gene are SGDLS and YYNGEE. V was trimmed by 7 bases and J by 9 bases, leaving 23 bases between them.

The V call is TRBV5-1, the J call TRBJ2-1; 8 positions match TRBD1. V lost 2 bases, J lost 0 bases, and 1 base stayed unmatched. CDR1 and CDR2 (germline): SGHRS, YFSETQ. The CDR3 consists of 15 residues. CDR3 in DNA: TGCGCCAGCAGCTTAGGGACAGGCTCCTACAATGAGCAGTTCTTC. This codes for CASSLGTGSYNEQFF.